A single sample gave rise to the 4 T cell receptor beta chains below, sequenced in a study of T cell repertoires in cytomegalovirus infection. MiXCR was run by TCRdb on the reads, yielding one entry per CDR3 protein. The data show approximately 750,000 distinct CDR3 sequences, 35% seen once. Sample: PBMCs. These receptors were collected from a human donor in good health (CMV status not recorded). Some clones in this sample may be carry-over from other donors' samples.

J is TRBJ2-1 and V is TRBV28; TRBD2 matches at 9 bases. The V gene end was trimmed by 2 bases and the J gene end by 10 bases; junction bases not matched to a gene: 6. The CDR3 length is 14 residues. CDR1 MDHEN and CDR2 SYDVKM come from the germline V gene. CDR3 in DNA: TGTGCCAGCAGTTTACGGACTAGCGTACACGAGCAGTTCTTC. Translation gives CASSLRTSVHEQFF.

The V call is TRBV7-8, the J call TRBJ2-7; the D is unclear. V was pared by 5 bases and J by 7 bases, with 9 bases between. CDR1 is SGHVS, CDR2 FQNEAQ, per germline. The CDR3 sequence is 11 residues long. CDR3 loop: CASSVYEEQYF. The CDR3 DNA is TGTGCCAGCAGCGTATACGAAGAGCAGTACTTC.

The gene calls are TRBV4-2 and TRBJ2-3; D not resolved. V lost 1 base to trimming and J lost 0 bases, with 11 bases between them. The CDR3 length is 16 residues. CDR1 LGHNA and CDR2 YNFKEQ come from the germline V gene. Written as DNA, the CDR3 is TGTGCCAGCAGCCAAGTATTCCCTCCTAGCACAGATACGCAGTATTTT. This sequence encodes CASSQVFPPSTDTQYF.

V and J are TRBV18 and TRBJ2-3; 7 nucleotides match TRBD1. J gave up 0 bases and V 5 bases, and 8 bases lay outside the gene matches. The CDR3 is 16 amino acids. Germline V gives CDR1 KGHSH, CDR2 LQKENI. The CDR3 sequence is CASSGRGQRSTDTQYF. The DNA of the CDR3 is TGTGCCAGCTCAGGTCGGGGACAGCGGAGCACAGATACGCAGTATTTT.